These 12 T cell receptor beta chains came from one sample sequenced in a study of blood T cell repertoires in COVID-19. Sequenced by immunoSEQ multiplex PCR; TCRdb stores in-frame clones only, minus some. The sample yields about 210,000 clones, around nine tenths seen once. The sample consisted of peripheral blood. All receptors come from a woman aged 40 to 50 with acute or convalescent COVID-19.

This rearrangement joins TRBV6-5 to TRBJ2-3, with D perhaps matching TRBD2 (5 bases). The CDR3 contains 14 residues. V lost 6 bases and J 6 bases, leaving 16 bases between the germline ends. Germline loops: CDR1 MNHEY, CDR2 SVGAGI. This chain's CDR3 is CASSRGSRWDTQYF. CDR3 sequence (DNA): TGTGCCAGCAGCCGGGGTTCTCGGTGGGATACGCAGTATTTT.

This clone was detected only once. The chain joins TRBV24-1 to TRBJ2-3, with 9 positions matching TRBD2. The CDR3 runs to 18 residues. Looked up from germline, CDR1 is KGHDR and CDR2 is SFDVKD. V lost 3 bases, J lost 4 bases, and 13 bases stayed unmatched. DNA of the CDR3: TGTGCCACCAGTGATAGGTCGTTCGGGCGGGGGGGCGCAGATACGCAGTATTTT. Residues: CATSDRSFGRGGADTQYF.

The gene calls are TRBV5-1 and TRBJ2-1, with TRBD1 as a possible D gene (5 bases). This CDR3 is 16 amino acids long. The V gene lost 1 base and the J gene lost 1 base, with 12 bases spanning the gap. Germline loops: CDR1 SGHRS, CDR2 YFSETQ. The CDR3 is CASSLRAGISYNEQFF. The CDR3 nucleotides read TGCGCCAGCAGCTTGCGGGCAGGGATTTCCTACAATGAGCAGTTCTTC. The full variable domain, rest sourced from reference TRBV5-1 and TRBJ2-1, is KAGVTQTPRYLIKTRGQQVTLSCSPISGHRSVSWYQQTPGQGLQFLFEYFSETQRNKGNFPGRFSGRQFSNSRSEMNVSTLELGDSALYLCASSLRAGISYNEQFFGPGTRLTVL.

This clone was observed a handful of times. The chain has TRBV7-3 and TRBJ1-6; possibly TRBD1 for D (5 bases). CDR3 length: 15 amino acids. The V gene's germline CDR1 is SGHTA and CDR2 FQGTGA. V lost 2 bases and J lost 6, with 11 bases in between. The CDR3 loop reads CASSLLGTFNSPLHF. The CDR3 DNA follows: TGTGCCAGCAGCTTACTCGGGACTTTTAATTCACCCCTCCACTTT.

The chain employs TRBV5-8 and TRBJ2-2; 10 bases match TRBD1. V lost 4 bases and J lost 2; bases outside the gene matches: 5. The length of the CDR3 is 16 residues. Germline V gene lookup returns CDR1 SGHTS and CDR2 YDEGEE. CDR3 nucleotide sequence: TGTGCCAGCAGCCTCTGGACAGGGGGAAACACCGGGGAGCTGTTTTTT. This codes for CASSLWTGGNTGELFF. The whole variable domain, remainder taken from reference TRBV5-8 and TRBJ2-2, is EAGVTQSPTHLIKTRGQQATLRCSPISGHTSVYWYQQALGLGLQFLLWYDEGEERNRGNFPPRFSGRQFPNYSSELNVNALELEDSALYLCASSLWTGGNTGELFFGEGSRLTVL.

The chain combines TRBV6-5 with TRBJ2-7; no definite D call. This CDR3 is built from 14 residues. Trimming removed 7 bases at V and 3 bases at J, with 16 bases between. Germline V gives CDR1 MNHEY, CDR2 SVGAGI. CDR3 DNA: TGTGCCAGCACCGATCGGTCCCTACGCTACGAGCAGTACGTC. Its translation: CASTDRSLRYEQYV.

The chain couples TRBV3-1 (or the pseudogene TRBV3-2) to TRBJ1-5; TRBD1 is a possible D gene (5 bases). V gave up 3 bases and J gave up 9 bases, with 15 bases separating them. This CDR3 region has 14 residues. Germline values: CDR1 LGHDT, CDR2 YNNKEL (reference sequence). The CDR3 coding sequence is TGTGCCAGCAGCCAGGATCTACGGGGGGGGCCCCAGCATTTT. As protein: CASSQDLRGGPQHF.

The chain couples TRBV15 to TRBJ2-7, with TRBD1 identical over 9 bases. The CDR3 loop spans 15 amino acids. Germline V gene sequence: CDR1 LNHNV, CDR2 YYDKDF (reference sequence). With V trimmed by 3 bases and J by 6 bases, 9 bases remained unmatched. The CDR3 here is CATSRGLTGGREQYV. The CDR3 DNA sequence: TGTGCCACCAGCAGGGGGTTAACAGGGGGCCGCGAGCAGTACGTC.

The chain couples TRBV10-3 to TRBJ1-3, with D possibly matching TRBD1 (6 bases). The CDR3 is made up of 12 amino acids. The V gene's germline CDR1 is ENHRY and CDR2 SYGVKD. The V end was cut by 6 bases, the J end by 5 bases, with 8 bases between. The CDR3 nucleotides read TGTGCCATCAGGGACAGTCGAAACACCATATATTTT. It encodes CAIRDSRNTIYF.

This rearrangement joins TRBV3-1 (or the pseudogene TRBV3-2) to TRBJ1-3; D gene ambiguous. The germline V gene has CDR1 LGHDT and CDR2 YNNKEL (reference sequence). This CDR3 has 15 residues. Trimming stripped 4 bases from V and 0 bases from J, with 10 bases between. The CDR3 sequence is CASSPPGLSGNTIYF. CDR3 coding DNA: TGTGCCAGCAGCCCCCCAGGACTCTCTGGAAACACCATATATTTT.

This sequence joins TRBV6-4 and TRBJ2-1, with 9 bases fitting TRBD1. The CDR3 covers 16 residues. Trimming at V came to 6 bases and at J to 5 bases, leaving 11 bases not matched to a gene. Germline V gene sequence: CDR1 MRHNA, CDR2 SNTAGT. CDR3 nucleotide sequence: TGTGCCAGCAGAGCCTCCGGGACAGGGAAAAACAATGAGCAGTTCTTC. Translating it yields CASRASGTGKNNEQFF.

The chain has TRBV4-1 and TRBJ1-2; D gene unclear. Looked up from germline, CDR1 is MGHRA and CDR2 is YSYEKL. With 0 bases removed from V and 3 bases from J, the gap between germline ends came to 11 bases. The CDR3 runs 15 residues. This CDR3 reads CASSQENPGYYGYTF. The CDR3 DNA reads TGCGCCAGCAGCCAAGAGAATCCCGGGTACTATGGCTACACCTTC.